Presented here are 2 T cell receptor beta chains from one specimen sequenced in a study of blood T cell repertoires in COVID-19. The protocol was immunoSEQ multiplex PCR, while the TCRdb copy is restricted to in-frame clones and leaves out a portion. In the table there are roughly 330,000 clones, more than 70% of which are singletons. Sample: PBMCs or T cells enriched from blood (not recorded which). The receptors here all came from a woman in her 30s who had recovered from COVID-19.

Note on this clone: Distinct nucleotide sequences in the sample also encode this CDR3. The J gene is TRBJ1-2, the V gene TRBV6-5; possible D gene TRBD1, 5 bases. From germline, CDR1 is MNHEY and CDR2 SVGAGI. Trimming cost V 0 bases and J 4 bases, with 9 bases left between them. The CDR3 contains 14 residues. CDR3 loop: CASSYSTGGYGYTF. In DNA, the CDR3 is TGTGCCAGCAGTTACTCTACAGGCGGCTATGGCTACACCTTC.

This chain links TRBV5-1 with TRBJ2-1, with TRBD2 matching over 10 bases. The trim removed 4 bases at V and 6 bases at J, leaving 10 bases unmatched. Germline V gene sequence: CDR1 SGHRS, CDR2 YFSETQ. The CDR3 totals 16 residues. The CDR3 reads CASSPPGSGGANEQFF. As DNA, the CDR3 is TGCGCCAGCAGCCCCCCGGGCAGCGGGGGGGCCAATGAGCAGTTCTTC.